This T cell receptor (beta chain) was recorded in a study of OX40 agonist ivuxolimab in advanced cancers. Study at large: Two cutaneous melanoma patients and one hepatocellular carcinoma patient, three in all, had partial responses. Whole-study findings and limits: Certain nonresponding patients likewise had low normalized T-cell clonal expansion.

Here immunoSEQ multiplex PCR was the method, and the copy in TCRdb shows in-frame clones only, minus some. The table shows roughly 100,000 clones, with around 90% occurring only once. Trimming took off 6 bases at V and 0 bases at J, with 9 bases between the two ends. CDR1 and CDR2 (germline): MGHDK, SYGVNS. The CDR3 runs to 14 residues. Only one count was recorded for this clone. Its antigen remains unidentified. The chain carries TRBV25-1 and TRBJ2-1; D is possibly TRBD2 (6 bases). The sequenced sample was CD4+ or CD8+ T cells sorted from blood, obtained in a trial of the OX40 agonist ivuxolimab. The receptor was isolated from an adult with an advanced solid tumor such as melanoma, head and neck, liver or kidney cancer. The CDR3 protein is CASSLANSYNEQFF. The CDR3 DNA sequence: TGTGCCAGCAGCCTAGCGAACTCCTACAATGAGCAGTTCTTC.